This entry concerns a single T cell receptor beta chain. The data belong to a study of blood T cell repertoires in COVID-19. Study at large: PBMCs, B-cell-depleted T cells, or T cells provided the cDNA or gDNA that made up the material.

As processed by the authors: Reference gene primer amplification gave nucleated cell count estimates. Sequencing used immunoSEQ multiplex PCR; TCRdb keeps in-frame clones, though not all of them. V and J calls and clone size are as listed in that table; D and trimming were resolved from the DNA. The sample consists of 130,000 or so clones, roughly 80% of them appearing once. This CDR3 comprises 14 residues. Germline V gene sequence: CDR1 LNHNV, CDR2 YYDKDF (reference sequence). Trimming cost V 5 bases and J 5 bases; bases outside gene matches: 6. Specimen: peripheral blood. The V gene is TRBV15, the J gene TRBJ1-2, with 9 bases fitting TRBD1. This receptor was obtained from a woman aged 55-69 years with acute or convalescent COVID-19. In DNA, the CDR3 is TGTGCCACCAGCCCGGACAGGGGTGGGTATGGCTACACCTTC. Encoded protein: CATSPDRGGYGYTF.